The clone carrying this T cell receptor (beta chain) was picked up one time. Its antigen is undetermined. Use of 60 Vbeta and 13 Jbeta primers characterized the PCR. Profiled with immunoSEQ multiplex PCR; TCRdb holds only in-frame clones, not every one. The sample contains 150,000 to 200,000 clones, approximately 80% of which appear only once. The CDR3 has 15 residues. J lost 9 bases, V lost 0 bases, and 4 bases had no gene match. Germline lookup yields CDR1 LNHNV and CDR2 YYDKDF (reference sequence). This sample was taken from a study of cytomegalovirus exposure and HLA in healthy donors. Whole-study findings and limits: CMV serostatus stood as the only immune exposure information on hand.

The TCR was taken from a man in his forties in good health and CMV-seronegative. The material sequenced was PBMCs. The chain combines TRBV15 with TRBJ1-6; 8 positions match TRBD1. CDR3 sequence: CATSREQGGFSPLHF. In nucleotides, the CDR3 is TGTGCCACCAGCAGAGAACAGGGGGGTTTTTCACCCCTCCACTTT.